What follows are 20 T cell receptor beta chains derived from one specimen sequenced in a study of beta chain features in type 1 diabetes. Investigators reverse transcribed all isolated RNA, so they sequenced expressed TCRB transcripts. Sequenced by immunoSEQ multiplex PCR; TCRdb stores in-frame clones only, minus some. The table records 860,000 or so clones, 15% to 20% of them present only once. Sequencing input: naive CD4+ T cells from blood. The source of these receptors is a woman aged 18-30 years in good health.

J is TRBJ2-3 and V is TRBV28; unclear D gene. V was shortened by 6 bases and J by 6 bases, with 10 bases between the two germline ends. The germline V gene has CDR1 MDHEN and CDR2 SYDVKM. The CDR3 totals 12 residues. CDR3 loop: CASSSAGDTQYF. In DNA form, the CDR3 reads TGTGCCAGCAGCTCCGCCGGGGATACGCAGTATTTT. Filled out from reference TRBV28 and TRBJ2-3, the complete variable domain reads DVKVTQSSRYLVKRTGEKVFLECVQDMDHENMFWYRQDPGLGLRLIYFSYDVKMKEKGDIPEGYSVSREKKERFSLILESASTNQTSMYLCASSSAGDTQYFGPGTRLTVL.

Concerning this clone: Relative to the germline gene, one junction end is altered; a read error may explain this. This chain uses TRBV2 with TRBJ2-1; D is perhaps TRBD2 (6 bases). CDR1 and CDR2 from the germline V gene are SNHLY and FYNNEI. The CDR3 loop spans 17 amino acids. The CDR3 protein is CASSEAPRLGGDNEQFF. In nucleotides, the CDR3 is TGTGCCAGCAGCGAAGCCCCCCGACTAGGAGGGGACAATGAGCAGTTCTTC.

A few counts support this clone. J is TRBJ2-5 and V is TRBV2; D not resolved. Trimming removed 4 bases at V and 1 base at J, with 10 bases between. Germline lookup yields CDR1 SNHLY and CDR2 FYNNEI. The CDR3 contains 14 residues. As DNA, the CDR3 is TGTGCCAGCAGTGTTTTGGTCTCCCAAGAGACCCAGTACTTC. It is translated as CASSVLVSQETQYF. Full variable domain (missing parts from reference TRBV2 and TRBJ2-5): EPEVTQTPSHQVTQMGQEVILRCVPISNHLYFYWYRQILGQKVEFLVSFYNNEISEKSEIFDDQFSVERPDGSNFTLKIRSTKLEDSAMYFCASSVLVSQETQYFGPGTRLLVL.

This clone was found a few times. The chain recombines TRBV14 with TRBJ2-1, with 7 bases identical to TRBD2. The CDR3 covers 18 residues. V trimming: 4 bases; J trimming: 0 bases; junction bases outside the gene matches: 12. In germline, CDR1 is SGHDN, CDR2 FVKESK. The DNA of the CDR3 is TGTGCCAGCAGCCCGAGACTAGCCGCCAGGAGCTCCTACAATGAGCAGTTCTTC. It codes for CASSPRLAARSSYNEQFF.

This clone has just a few counts. The CDR3 reads CASSSLALRAGELFF. Written as DNA, the CDR3 is TGTGCCAGCAGTTCATTAGCTTTGAGGGCCGGGGAGCTGTTTTTT. The chain has TRBV6-5 and TRBJ2-2; D is possibly TRBD2 (5 bases). The V gene's germline CDR1 is MNHEY and CDR2 SVGAGI. The V end was cut by 4 bases, the J end by 6 bases, with 15 bases between. The CDR3 is 15 amino acids.

The chain uses TRBV4-3 and TRBJ2-2; no reliable D call. This CDR3 is built from 14 residues. Deletions cut 0 bases from V and 9 bases from J, with 11 bases between. The germline V gene has CDR1 LGHNA and CDR2 YSLEER. In nucleotides, the CDR3 is TGCGCCAGCAGCCAAGATCTCGCTTCCCGGGAGCTGTTTTTT. Its translation is CASSQDLASRELFF.

This clone was counted between two and nine times. The genes are TRBV29-1 and TRBJ2-5; 8 nucleotides agree with TRBD2. Germline V gene data show CDR1 as SQVTM and CDR2 as ANQGSEA. This CDR3 comprises 12 residues. Trimming cost V 3 bases and J 4 bases; bases outside gene matches: 1. CDR3 region: CSVELAGETQYF. Written as DNA, the CDR3 is TGCAGCGTTGAGCTAGCGGGAGAGACCCAGTACTTC.

The chain links TRBV9 to TRBJ2-2; 12 nucleotides agree with TRBD2. Per germline, CDR1 SGDLS and CDR2 YYNGEE. The CDR3 has 18 amino acids. V trimming: 0 bases; J trimming: 6 bases; junction bases outside the gene matches: 9. CDR3 in amino acids: CASSVVSLAGGPPGELFF. The CDR3 DNA reads TGTGCCAGCAGCGTAGTCAGCCTAGCGGGAGGGCCCCCCGGGGAGCTGTTTTTT.

This chain uses TRBV18 with TRBJ2-5; possible D gene TRBD1, 6 bases. The CDR3 extends over 14 amino acids. Between the trimmed V and J ends, which lost 6 bases and 4 bases, there was a span of 15 bases. Germline V gene data show CDR1 as KGHSH and CDR2 as LQKENI. The CDR3 spells CASSEGQPGETQYF. CDR3 in DNA: TGTGCCAGCTCGGAAGGACAGCCAGGAGAGACCCAGTACTTC.

This clone was found a few times. The J gene is TRBJ2-3, the V gene TRBV7-9, with unresolved D. CDR1 is SEHNR, CDR2 FQNEAQ, per germline (reference sequence). Trimming pared 5 bases from V and 0 bases from J, leaving 18 bases between. There are 17 residues in the CDR3. In DNA form, the CDR3 reads TGTGCCAGCAGCGTCAATTCTGCAGTCTTTAGCACAGATACGCAGTATTTT. Translation gives CASSVNSAVFSTDTQYF. The variable domain in full, with the rest retrieved from reference TRBV7-9 and TRBJ2-3, is DTGVSQNPRHKITKRGQNVTFRCDPISEHNRLYWYRQTLGQGPEFLTYFQNEAQLEKSRLLSDRFSAERPKGSFSTLEIQRTEQGDSAMYLCASSVNSAVFSTDTQYFGPGTRLTVL.

The V gene is TRBV27, the J gene TRBJ2-7; 8 positions match TRBD2. Germline values: CDR1 MNHEY, CDR2 SMNVEV (reference sequence). The CDR3 runs 14 residues. V shed 7 bases and J 3 bases; nucleotides not matched to a gene: 8. Written as DNA, the CDR3 is TGTGCCAGCAAGGCGGGAGGCTCCCACTACGAGCAGTACTTC. It specifies CASKAGGSHYEQYF.

V and J are TRBV9 and TRBJ1-6; D not certain. CDR1 is SGDLS and CDR2 is YYNGEE in the germline V gene. The CDR3 totals 17 residues. V gave up 0 bases and J gave up 0 bases, with 10 bases separating them. CDR3 DNA sequence: TGTGCCAGCAGCGTAGAAGCATCGAGCTCCTATAATTCACCCCTCCACTTT. Translating it yields CASSVEASSSYNSPLHF.

The chain joins TRBV5-1 to TRBJ2-1; 11 nucleotides match TRBD2. In germline, CDR1 is SGHRS, CDR2 YFSETQ. The CDR3 extends over 13 amino acids. The V gene end was trimmed by 5 bases and the J gene end by 8 bases; junction bases not matched to a gene: 3. CDR3 amino acids: CASRRGLADEQFF. The CDR3 DNA reads as TGCGCCAGCAGACGGGGACTAGCGGATGAGCAGTTCTTC. The variable domain in full, with the rest retrieved from reference TRBV5-1 and TRBJ2-1, is KAGVTQTPRYLIKTRGQQVTLSCSPISGHRSVSWYQQTPGQGLQFLFEYFSETQRNKGNFPGRFSGRQFSNSRSEMNVSTLELGDSALYLCASRRGLADEQFFGPGTRLTVL.

This clone came up a few times. J is TRBJ2-3 and V is TRBV4-2; 12 nucleotides agree with TRBD2. The trim removed 1 base at V and 0 bases at J, leaving 8 bases unmatched. The CDR3 length is 19 residues. Germline V CDR1 and CDR2: LGHNA, YNFKEQ. The CDR3 reads CASSQAGTSGSGSTDTQYF. CDR3 sequence (DNA): TGTGCCAGCAGCCAAGCCGGGACTAGCGGGTCTGGGAGCACAGATACGCAGTATTTT.

This clone was seen a handful of times. This same CDR3 is encoded by further DNA sequences in the sample. The chain employs TRBV18 and TRBJ2-3; no definite D call. With 3 bases removed from V and 1 base from J, the gap between germline ends came to 8 bases. Germline lookup yields CDR1 KGHSH and CDR2 LQKENI. The CDR3 contains 14 residues. The chain's CDR3 is CASSPLAGTDTQYF. The DNA of the CDR3 is TGTGCCAGCTCACCGCTGGCTGGCACAGATACGCAGTATTTT. Variable domain in full (rest from reference TRBV18 and TRBJ2-3): NAGVMQNPRHLVRRRGQEARLRCSPMKGHSHVYWYRQLPEEGLKFMVYLQKENIIDESGMPKERFSAEFPKEGPSILRIQQVVRGDSAAYFCASSPLAGTDTQYFGPGTRLTVL.

This clone has just a few counts. This chain connects TRBV9 to TRBJ2-3; 9 bases are a match to TRBD2. The germline gives CDR1 SGDLS, CDR2 YYNGEE. There are 15 residues in the CDR3. With V trimmed by 5 bases and J by 1 base, 5 bases remained unmatched. The CDR3 bases are TGTGCCAGCAGGCCCATAGCGGGAGGCACAGATACGCAGTATTTT. Translation: CASRPIAGGTDTQYF.

There are a few counts of this clone. The chain uses TRBV29-1 and TRBJ2-1; D is unclear. CDR3 length: 16 amino acids. In germline, CDR1 is SQVTM, CDR2 ANQGSEA. Trimming stripped 5 bases from V and 2 bases from J, with 19 bases between. CDR3: CSVPKIGALPYNEQFF. The DNA of the CDR3 is TGCAGCGTTCCGAAGATAGGAGCGTTGCCCTACAATGAGCAGTTCTTC.

CDR3 residues: CASSQRGDKNIQYF. DNA of the CDR3: TGTGCCAGCAGCCAGCGAGGGGACAAAAACATTCAGTACTTC. The V call is TRBV4-2, the J call TRBJ2-4; tentatively, D is TRBD1 or TRBD2 (5 bases each). CDR3 size: 14 residues. Germline V gene sequence: CDR1 LGHNA, CDR2 YNFKEQ. V lost 3 bases to trimming and J lost 3 bases, with 9 bases between them.

This clone was seen more than once but under ten times. The rearrangement joins TRBV7-2 to TRBJ2-4; 9 nucleotides line up with TRBD1. The CDR3 is 17 residues long. Germline V lookup: CDR1 SGHTA, CDR2 FQGNSA. The ends lost 1 base at V and 0 bases at J; junction bases unmatched: 4. CDR3 in amino acids: CASSLVGTGLAKNIQYF. In DNA, the CDR3 is TGTGCCAGCAGCTTAGTAGGGACAGGGCTAGCCAAAAACATTCAGTACTTC.

The chain combines TRBV21-1 with TRBJ2-3. TRBV21-1 is termed a pseudogene. The CDR3 loop spans 13 amino acids. The CDR3 DNA sequence: TGCCCTTCACGGAACTTTAGCACAGATACGCAGTATTTT. This encodes CPSRNFSTDTQYF.